This TCR beta chain came from a study of blood T cell repertoires in COVID-19. In the study overall: The United States, Italy and Spain provided the acute and convalescent COVID-19 samples. Sample material is recorded as cDNA or gDNA derived from T cells, B-cell-depleted T cells, or PBMCs.

Here immunoSEQ multiplex PCR was the method, and the copy in TCRdb shows in-frame clones only, minus some. Among 200,000 to 250,000 clones listed, about 84% were seen once. V shed 5 bases and J 7 bases; nucleotides not matched to a gene: 9. Germline V lookup: CDR1 LGHNA, CDR2 YNFKEQ. CDR3 length: 15 amino acids. The rearrangement links TRBV4-2 to TRBJ2-7, with 12 bases aligning to TRBD1. What was sequenced was peripheral blood. The TCR comes from an older man with acute or convalescent COVID-19. DNA of the CDR3: TGTGCCAGCAGCAGGGGACAGGGGGCAATAAGTGAGCAGTACTTC. Protein sequence: CASSRGQGAISEQYF.